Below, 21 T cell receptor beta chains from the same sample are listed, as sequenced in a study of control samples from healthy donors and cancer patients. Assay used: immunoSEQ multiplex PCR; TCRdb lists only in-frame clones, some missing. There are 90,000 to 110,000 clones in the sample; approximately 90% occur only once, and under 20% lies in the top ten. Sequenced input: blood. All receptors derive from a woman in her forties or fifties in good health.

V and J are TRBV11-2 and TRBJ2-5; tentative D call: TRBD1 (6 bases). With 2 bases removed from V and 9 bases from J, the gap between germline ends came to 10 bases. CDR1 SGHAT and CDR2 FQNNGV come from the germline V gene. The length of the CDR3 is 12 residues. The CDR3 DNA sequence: TGTGCCAGCAGCTTACCGACAGGTCCCCAGTACTTC. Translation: CASSLPTGPQYF.

CDR3 nucleotide sequence: TGTGCCAGCAGCCGGTTGTATTTGGGTAGCGGGGGGAACTCCTACAATGAGCAGTTCTTC. As protein: CASSRLYLGSGGNSYNEQFF. The gene calls are TRBV3-1 (or the pseudogene TRBV3-2) and TRBJ2-1, with 10 bases aligning to TRBD2. J was trimmed by 0 bases and V by 4 bases; bases with no gene match: 15. The CDR3 has 20 residues. Germline assignment: CDR1 LGHDT and CDR2 YNNKEL (reference sequence).

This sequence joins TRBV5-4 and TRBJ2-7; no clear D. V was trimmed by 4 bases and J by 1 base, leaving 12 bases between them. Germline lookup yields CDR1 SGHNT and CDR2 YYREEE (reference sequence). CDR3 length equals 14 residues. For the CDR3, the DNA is TGTGCCAGCAGCCCATCAGTTCAGTCCTACGAGCAGTACGTC. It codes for CASSPSVQSYEQYV.

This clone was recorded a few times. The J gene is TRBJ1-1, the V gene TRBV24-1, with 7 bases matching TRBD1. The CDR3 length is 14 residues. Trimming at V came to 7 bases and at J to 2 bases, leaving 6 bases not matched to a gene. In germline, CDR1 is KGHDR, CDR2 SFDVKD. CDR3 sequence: CATRRDSSNTEAFF. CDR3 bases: TGTGCCACCAGGAGGGACAGTTCTAACACTGAAGCTTTCTTT.

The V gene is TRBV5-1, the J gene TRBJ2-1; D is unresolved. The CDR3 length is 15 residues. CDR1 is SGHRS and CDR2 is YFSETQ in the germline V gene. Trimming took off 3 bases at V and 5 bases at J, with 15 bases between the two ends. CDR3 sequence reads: CASSSAPTAHNEQFF. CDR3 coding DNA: TGCGCCAGCAGCTCGGCGCCCACCGCTCACAATGAGCAGTTCTTC.

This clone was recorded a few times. CDR3 bases: TGTGCCACCAGCGCCCCCCGTGAAGCTTTCTTT. Translating it yields CATSAPREAFF. The chain combines TRBV15 with TRBJ1-1; D is ambiguous. V was cut by 5 bases and J by 7 bases, with 8 bases left in between. Germline CDR1 LNHNV, CDR2 YYDKDF (reference sequence). The CDR3 runs to 11 residues.

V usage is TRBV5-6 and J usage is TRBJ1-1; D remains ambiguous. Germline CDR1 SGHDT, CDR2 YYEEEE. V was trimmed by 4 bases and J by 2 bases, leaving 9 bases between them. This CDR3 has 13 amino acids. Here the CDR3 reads CASSNQYNTEAFF. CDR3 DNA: TGTGCCAGCAGCAACCAATATAACACTGAAGCTTTCTTT.

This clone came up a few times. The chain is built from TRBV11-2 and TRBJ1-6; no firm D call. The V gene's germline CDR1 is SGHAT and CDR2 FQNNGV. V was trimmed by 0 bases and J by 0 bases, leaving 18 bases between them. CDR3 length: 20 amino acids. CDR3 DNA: TGTGCCAGCAGCTTAGATCGTGCCAGCTGGAAAAGCTCCTATAATTCACCCCTCCACTTT. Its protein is CASSLDRASWKSSYNSPLHF.

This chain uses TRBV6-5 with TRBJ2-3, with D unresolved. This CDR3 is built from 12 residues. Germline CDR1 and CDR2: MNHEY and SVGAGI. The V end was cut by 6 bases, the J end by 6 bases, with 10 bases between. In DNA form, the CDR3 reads TGTGCCAGCAGCAAAAAGGTTGATACGCAGTATTTT. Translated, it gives CASSKKVDTQYF.

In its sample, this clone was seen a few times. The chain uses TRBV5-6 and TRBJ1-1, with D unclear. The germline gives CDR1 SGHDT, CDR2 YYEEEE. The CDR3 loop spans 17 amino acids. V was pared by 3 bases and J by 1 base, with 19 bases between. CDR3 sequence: CASSSPAIQRRNTEAFF. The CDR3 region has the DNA TGTGCCAGCAGCTCTCCCGCAATACAGCGCCGGAACACTGAAGCTTTCTTT.

The CDR3 loop reads CASSIDRDRNTIYF. CDR3 coding DNA: TGTGCCAGTAGTATCGACAGGGACCGAAACACCATATATTTT. The chain is built from TRBV19 and TRBJ1-3, with 7 bases fitting TRBD1. The V segment lost 3 bases and the J segment 5 bases; nucleotides outside the gene matches: 4. CDR3 length: 14 residues. CDR1 and CDR2 from the germline V gene are LNHDA and SQIVND (reference sequence).

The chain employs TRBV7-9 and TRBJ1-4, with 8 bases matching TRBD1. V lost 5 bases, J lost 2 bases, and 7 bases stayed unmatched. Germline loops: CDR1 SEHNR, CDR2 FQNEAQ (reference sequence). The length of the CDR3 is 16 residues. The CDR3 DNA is TGTGCCAGCAGCCCCGGACAGGGCGCGACTAATGAAAAACTGTTTTTT. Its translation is CASSPGQGATNEKLFF.

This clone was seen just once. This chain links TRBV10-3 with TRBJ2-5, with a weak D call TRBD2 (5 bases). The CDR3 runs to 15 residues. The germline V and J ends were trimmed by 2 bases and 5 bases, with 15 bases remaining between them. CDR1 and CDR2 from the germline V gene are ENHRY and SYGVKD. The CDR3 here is CAISEMASFRETQYF. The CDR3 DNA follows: TGTGCCATCAGTGAGATGGCTAGCTTTAGGGAGACCCAGTACTTC.

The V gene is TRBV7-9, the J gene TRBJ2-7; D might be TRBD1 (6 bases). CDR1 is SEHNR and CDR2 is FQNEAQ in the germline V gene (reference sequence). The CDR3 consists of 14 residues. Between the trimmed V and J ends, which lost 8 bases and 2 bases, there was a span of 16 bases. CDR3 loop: CASGRTTGPYEQYV. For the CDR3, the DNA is TGTGCCAGCGGCCGGACGACAGGACCCTACGAGCAGTACGTC.

The CDR3 coding sequence is TGTGCCAGCAGCCGCGGCGGGGGGCTGGGTGAGCAGTACTTC. Translated, it gives CASSRGGGLGEQYF. The rearrangement links TRBV5-5 to TRBJ2-7, with TRBD2 identical over 8 bases. V lost 4 bases to trimming and J lost 7 bases; unmatched junction nucleotides: 10. The V gene's germline CDR1 is SGHKS and CDR2 YYEKEE (reference sequence). The CDR3 extends over 14 amino acids.

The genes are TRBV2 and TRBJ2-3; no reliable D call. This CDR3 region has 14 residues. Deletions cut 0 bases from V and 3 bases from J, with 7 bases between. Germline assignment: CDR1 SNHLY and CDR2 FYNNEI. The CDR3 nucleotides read TGTGCCAGCAGTGAAGCGGCAATAACAGATACGCAGTATTTT. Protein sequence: CASSEAAITDTQYF.

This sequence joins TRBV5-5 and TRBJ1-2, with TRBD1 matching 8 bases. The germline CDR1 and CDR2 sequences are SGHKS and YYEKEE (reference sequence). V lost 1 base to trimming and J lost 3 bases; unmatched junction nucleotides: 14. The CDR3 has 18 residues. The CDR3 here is CASSLSGQGAVWDYGYTF. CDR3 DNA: TGTGCCAGCAGCTTGAGTGGTCAGGGGGCGGTGTGGGACTATGGCTACACCTTC.

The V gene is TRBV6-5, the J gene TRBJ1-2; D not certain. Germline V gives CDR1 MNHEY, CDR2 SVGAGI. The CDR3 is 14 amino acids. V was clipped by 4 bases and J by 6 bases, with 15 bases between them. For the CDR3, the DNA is TGTGCCAGCAGTTCTCAACTGCGCGCGGATGGCTACACCTTC. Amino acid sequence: CASSSQLRADGYTF.

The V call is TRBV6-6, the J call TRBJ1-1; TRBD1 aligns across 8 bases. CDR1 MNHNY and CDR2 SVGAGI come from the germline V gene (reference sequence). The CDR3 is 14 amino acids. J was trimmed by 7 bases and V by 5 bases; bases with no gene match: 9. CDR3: CASSRDRRGLEAFF. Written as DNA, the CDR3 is TGTGCCAGCAGTCGGGACAGGAGAGGACTTGAAGCTTTCTTT.

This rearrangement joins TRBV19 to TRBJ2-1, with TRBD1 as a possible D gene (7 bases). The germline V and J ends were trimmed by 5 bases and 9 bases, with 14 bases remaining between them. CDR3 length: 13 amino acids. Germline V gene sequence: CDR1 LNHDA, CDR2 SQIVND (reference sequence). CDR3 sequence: CASSSYRGGEQFF. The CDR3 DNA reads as TGTGCCAGTAGTTCCTACAGGGGAGGTGAGCAGTTCTTC.

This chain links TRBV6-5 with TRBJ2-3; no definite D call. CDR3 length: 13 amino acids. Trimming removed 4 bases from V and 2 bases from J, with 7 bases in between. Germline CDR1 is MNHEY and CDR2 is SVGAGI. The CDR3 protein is CASSSPNTDTQYF. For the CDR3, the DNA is TGTGCCAGCAGTTCCCCTAACACAGATACGCAGTATTTT.